The entry below gives a single TCR beta chain sequence along with its context. The protocol was immunoSEQ multiplex PCR, while the TCRdb copy is restricted to in-frame clones and leaves out a portion. The data contain under 150,000 clones, 88% of them seen just once; the ten biggest clones take up less than 3.5%. Germline lookup yields CDR1 MDHEN and CDR2 SYDVKM. The germline V and J ends were trimmed by 3 bases and 8 bases, with 19 bases remaining between them. CDR3 length: 16 amino acids. These data originate in a study of control samples from healthy donors and cancer patients. The sequenced material came from blood. V gene TRBV28 combines with J gene TRBJ1-4, with D perhaps matching TRBD1 (6 bases). The sequence came from a man aged 40-50 years in good health. The CDR3 sequence: CASSLGGPIGKEKLFF. DNA of the CDR3: TGTGCCAGCAGTTTGGGGGGCCCCATCGGGAAGGAAAAACTGTTTTTT.